This entry is about one TCR beta chain. Germline values: CDR1 SGHVS, CDR2 FNYEAQ. V was cut by 1 base and J by 7 bases, with 8 bases left in between. CDR3 length: 13 amino acids. The data were produced by immunoSEQ multiplex PCR, yet TCRdb's version contains in-frame clones alone and is incomplete. Of 250,000 or so clones in the sample, around 90% were seen once. Documented treatment: roughly 20 received Ad26.COV2.S at low or high dose, single or two shots; a few received placebo; per-sample allocation not given. Samples came from day 63 after the first vaccine or placebo injection. This Boston cohort included adults aged 18-55 years. This vaccine is an Ad26 vector that expresses the Wuhan-strain SARS-CoV-2 spike. This sample was included in a study of Ad26.COV2.S vaccination and SARS-CoV-2 variants. As for the study in general: The donor was enrolled in the Ad26.COV2.S arm of the COV1001 trial.

The specimen comprised peripheral blood, sampled in a trial of Ad26.COV2.S vaccine versus placebo. This TCR was recovered from a person between 18 and 60 years old who received the Ad26.COV2.S COVID-19 vaccine or a placebo. V usage is TRBV7-6 and J usage is TRBJ1-5; D remains ambiguous. The CDR3 bases are TGTGCCAGCAGCTTAGACGGGAGGCAGCCCCAGCATTTT. Protein: CASSLDGRQPQHF. The variable domain in full, completed from reference TRBV7-6 and TRBJ1-5, reads GAGVSQSPRYKVTKRGQDVALRCDPISGHVSLYWYRQALGQGPEFLTYFNYEAQQDKSGLPNDRFSAERPEGSISTLTIQRTEQRDSAMYRCASSLDGRQPQHFGDGTRLSIL.